This T cell receptor (beta chain) was recorded in a study of blood T cells in healthy people across ages. A sample-barcoded 5' primer and a J-beta primer mix were used in a second PCR of roughly 7 to 11 cycles. One entry per CDR3 protein, called by TCRdb with MiXCR from the 5' RACE reads. The sample shows 700,000 or so distinct CDR3 sequences, 40% to 45% of them seen only once. Trimming cost V 8 bases and J 2 bases; bases outside gene matches: 7. The germline V gene encodes CDR1 SQVTM and CDR2 ANQGSEA. This CDR3 has 13 amino acids. Sequencing was carried out using blood. The TCR was taken from an elderly man in good health. The chain carries TRBV29-1 and TRBJ1-2; TRBD1 matches 8 bases. The CDR3 here is CSSGTGRNYGYTF. In DNA form, the CDR3 reads TGCAGCAGTGGGACAGGCCGGAACTATGGCTACACCTTC. Based on the CDR3 plus reference TRBV29-1 and TRBJ1-2, the full variable domain is SAVISQKPSRDICQRGTSLTIQCQVDSQVTMMFWYRQQPGQSLTLIATANQGSEATYESGFVIDKFPISRPNLTFSTLTVSNMSPEDSSIYLCSSGTGRNYGYTFGSGTRLTVV.